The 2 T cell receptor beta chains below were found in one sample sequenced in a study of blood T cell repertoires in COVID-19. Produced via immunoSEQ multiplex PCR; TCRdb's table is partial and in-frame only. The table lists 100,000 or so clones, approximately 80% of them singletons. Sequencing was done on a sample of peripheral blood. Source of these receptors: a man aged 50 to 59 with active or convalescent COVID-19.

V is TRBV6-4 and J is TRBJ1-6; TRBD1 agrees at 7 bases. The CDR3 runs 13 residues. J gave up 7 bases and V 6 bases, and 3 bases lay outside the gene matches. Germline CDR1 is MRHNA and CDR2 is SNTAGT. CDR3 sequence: CASRGTVNSPLHF. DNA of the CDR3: TGTGCCAGCAGGGGGACAGTCAATTCACCCCTCCACTTT.

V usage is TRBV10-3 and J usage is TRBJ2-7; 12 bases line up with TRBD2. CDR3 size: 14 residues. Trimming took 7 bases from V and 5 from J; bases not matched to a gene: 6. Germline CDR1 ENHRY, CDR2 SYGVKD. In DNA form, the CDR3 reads TGTGCCATCAAGGGGGGGACTAGCGGGCACGAGCAGTACTTC. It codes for CAIKGGTSGHEQYF.